The clone carrying this T cell receptor beta chain has a handful of counts. V lost 1 base and J 7 bases, leaving 10 bases between the germline ends. The CDR3 runs to 13 residues. Germline V gene data show CDR1 as KGHSH and CDR2 as LQKENI. The source of the sample is a study of blood T cell repertoires in COVID-19. Authors' data handling: Amplified reference gene primers provided the basis for estimating nucleated cell counts. Clones were sequenced by immunoSEQ multiplex PCR, and TCRdb holds only the in-frame ones, with some missing. V and J calls plus clone size are reproduced from that table; the DNA served to infer D and trimming. The table has 200,000 or so clones, around nine tenths seen once; the top ten hold roughly 6%.

This sequence originates from a woman in her thirties or forties who had recovered from COVID-19. The sample consisted of peripheral blood. The chain couples TRBV18 to TRBJ1-1; D remains ambiguous. CDR3 in amino acids: CASSPQSPGEAFF. The CDR3 region has the DNA TGTGCCAGCTCACCACAATCCCCCGGTGAAGCTTTCTTT.